This is a list of T cell receptor beta chains from one sample in a study of T cell changes during pregnancy in multiple sclerosis. The protocol was immunoSEQ multiplex PCR, while the TCRdb copy is restricted to in-frame clones and leaves out a portion. Of about 38,000 clones listed, 91% are singletons. The starting material was CD8+ T cells from peripheral blood mononuclear cells, obtained after pregnancy. The source is a female donor with multiple sclerosis, enrolled in a pregnancy study. Both conserved end residues are part of each CDR3. The D gene is left open where the match is weak. Rows give clone size only sometimes, using once, few, many, or a class for an expanded clone.

V	J	size	D	CDR3	DNA
TRBV2	TRBJ2-7	NA	TRBD1	CASSPRRQGPPLQYF	TGTGCCAGCAGCCCTAGACGACAGGGGCCACCATTGCAGTACTTC
TRBV6-7	TRBJ2-7	NA	NA	CASSPSRRSYEQYF	TGTGCCAGCAGTCCCTCCCGGCGGAGCTACGAGCAGTACTTC
TRBV7-9	TRBJ2-1	NA	NA	CASSFQLALRVFNEQFF	TGTGCCAGCAGCTTTCAACTAGCCCTACGGGTATTCAATGAGCAGTTCTTC
TRBV6-1	TRBJ2-5	NA	NA	CASSESRGYEETQYF	TGTGCCAGCAGTGAATCCCGCGGGTACGAAGAGACCCAGTACTTC
TRBV2	TRBJ2-7	NA	TRBD2	CASSERTGLAGETYEQYF	TGTGCCAGCAGTGAGCGGACAGGGCTAGCGGGAGAGACCTACGAGCAGTACTTC
TRBV15	TRBJ1-1	NA	NA	CATSRRRSLRTEAFF	TGTGCCACCAGCAGAAGACGGAGCCTGAGGACTGAAGCTTTCTTT
TRBV7-3	TRBJ2-3	NA	NA	CASSEVGGTDTQYF	TGTGCCAGCAGCGAGGTGGGGGGAACAGATACGCAGTATTTT
TRBV15	TRBJ2-3	NA	NA	CATSREYSSTDTQYF	TGTGCCACCAGCAGGGAATACAGCAGCACAGATACGCAGTATTTT
TRBV6-6	TRBJ1-6	NA	NA	CASSYEDGGDSPLHF	TGTGCCAGCAGTTACGAGGACGGAGGGGATTCACCCCTCCACTTT
TRBV11-3	TRBJ1-2	NA	NA	CASSKEGGWNVNYGYTF	TGTGCCAGCAGCAAAGAGGGGGGGTGGAACGTTAACTATGGCTACACCTTC
TRBV19	TRBJ2-7	NA	TRBD2	CASSGTSGRPVPTYEQYF	TGTGCCAGTAGTGGGACTAGCGGGAGACCAGTCCCCACCTACGAGCAGTACTTC
TRBV9	TRBJ1-3	once	NA	CASSVEGVAGNTIYF	TGTGCCAGCAGCGTAGAAGGAGTTGCTGGAAACACCATATATTTT
TRBV25-1	TRBJ1-2	NA	NA	CAKLRVNGYTF	TGTGCCAAGCTTCGGGTTAATGGCTACACCTTC
TRBV5-6	TRBJ1-3	few	TRBD1	CASSFPPTGTGRNTIYF	TGTGCCAGCAGCTTTCCTCCAACCGGGACAGGCCGAAACACCATATATTTT
TRBV19	TRBJ2-1	NA	TRBD1	CASTLDTGGRGEQFF	TGTGCCAGTACCCTAGATACAGGGGGCCGGGGTGAGCAGTTCTTC
TRBV30	TRBJ2-1	NA	NA	CAWSVGGGGFNEQFF	TGTGCCTGGAGTGTGGGAGGGGGGGGATTCAATGAGCAGTTCTTC
TRBV9	TRBJ2-1	NA	NA	CASSPRPGSSSYNEQFF	TGTGCCAGCAGCCCCCGCCCGGGATCCAGCTCCTACAATGAGCAGTTCTTC
TRBV9	TRBJ2-1	few	TRBD2	CASSNSGSGNEQFF	TGTGCCAGCAGCAATAGCGGGAGCGGGAATGAGCAGTTCTTC
TRBV10-3	TRBJ1-2	NA	TRBD1	CAISGGQGSYGYTF	TGTGCCATCAGTGGCGGACAGGGGAGCTATGGCTACACCTTC
TRBV27	TRBJ1-6	NA	NA	CASSYQAPELSSYNSPLHF	TGTGCCAGCAGTTACCAGGCACCCGAACTTAGCTCCTATAATTCACCCCTCCACTTT
TRBV27	TRBJ2-1	NA	NA	CASSFGGRSRPFF	TGTGCCAGCAGTTTTGGTGGGAGAAGTCGGCCGTTCTTC
TRBV5-6	TRBJ1-6	NA	TRBD1	CASSSGQGATYNSPLHF	TGTGCCAGCAGCTCCGGACAGGGGGCCACCTATAATTCACCCCTCCACTTT
TRBV4-1	TRBJ2-5	NA	NA	CASSQRASRSDQYF	TGCGCCAGCAGCCAGAGGGCTAGCCGGAGCGACCAGTACTTC
TRBV5-6	TRBJ2-2	NA	TRBD2	CASSFLAGGPIGELFF	TGTGCCAGCAGCTTCTTAGCGGGAGGGCCAATCGGGGAGCTGTTTTTT
TRBV7-9	TRBJ1-1	NA	NA	CASSFTGDQAFF	TGTGCCAGCAGCTTCACGGGGGATCAGGCTTTCTTT
TRBV5-5	TRBJ1-1	NA	NA	CASSFETPNTEAFF	TGTGCCAGCAGCTTCGAGACTCCGAACACTGAAGCTTTCTTT
TRBV9	TRBJ1-3	NA	NA	CASSFRGSGNTIYF	TGTGCCAGCAGCTTCAGGGGATCCGGAAACACCATATATTTT
TRBV9	TRBJ2-1	few	TRBD1	CASSADRYHNEQFF	TGTGCCAGCAGCGCGGACAGGTATCACAATGAGCAGTTCTTC
TRBV7-8	TRBJ1-4	NA	TRBD1	CASSLERGLTNEKLFF	TGTGCCAGCAGCTTAGAGAGGGGGCTAACTAATGAAAAACTGTTTTTT
TRBV5-4	TRBJ1-1	NA	NA	CASSLGAWTEAFF	TGTGCCAGCAGCTTAGGGGCATGGACTGAAGCTTTCTTT
TRBV6-6	TRBJ2-7	NA	NA	CASSHGTIMDYEQYF	TGTGCCAGCAGTCACGGGACAATCATGGACTACGAGCAGTACTTC
TRBV5-1	TRBJ2-1	NA	TRBD1	CASRSGGLYNEQFF	TGCGCCAGCAGATCAGGGGGCCTCTACAATGAGCAGTTCTTC
TRBV9	TRBJ1-5	NA	NA	CASSDDSGLSNQPQHF	TGTGCCAGCAGCGACGACTCGGGGTTGAGCAATCAGCCCCAGCATTTT
TRBV7-6	TRBJ2-7	medium-sized	TRBD1	CASSLGAGGNEQYF	TGTGCCAGCAGCTTAGGGGCAGGGGGTAACGAGCAGTACTTC
TRBV6-5	TRBJ2-5	NA	NA	CASSYSGDLETQYF	TGTGCCAGCAGTTACTCCGGAGATTTGGAGACCCAGTACTTC
TRBV5-6	TRBJ1-1	NA	TRBD1	CASSLAGEGANTEAFF	TGTGCCAGCAGCTTGGCTGGTGAGGGGGCGAACACTGAAGCTTTCTTT
TRBV7-9	TRBJ2-1	few	TRBD2	CASSFASGLDEQFF	TGTGCCAGCAGCTTCGCTAGCGGCCTCGATGAGCAGTTCTTC
TRBV15	TRBJ2-2	once	NA	CATSQGPGKQTGELFF	TGTGCCACCAGTCAAGGTCCGGGTAAACAAACCGGGGAGCTGTTTTTT
TRBV4-1	TRBJ1-2	few	TRBD1	CASSHPGQELYGYTF	TGCGCCAGCAGCCACCCCGGACAGGAACTCTATGGCTACACCTTC
TRBV10-3	TRBJ1-2	NA	NA	CAISEAKQGSANYGYTF	TGTGCCATCAGTGAGGCCAAACAGGGCTCAGCTAACTATGGCTACACCTTC
TRBV2	TRBJ1-2	NA	TRBD1	CATADRIYGYTF	TGTGCCACCGCGGACAGGATCTATGGCTACACCTTC
TRBV30	TRBJ1-3	NA	TRBD1	CAWGTVSGNTIYF	TGTGCCTGGGGGACAGTCTCTGGAAACACCATATATTTT
TRBV7-9	TRBJ2-4	NA	TRBD2	CASSNSGGQNIQYF	TGTGCCAGCAGCAATAGCGGGGGTCAAAACATTCAGTACTTC
TRBV9	TRBJ1-2	NA	TRBD1	CASSGVQTGVGYTF	TGTGCCAGCAGCGGCGTTCAAACAGGGGTCGGCTACACCTTC
TRBV27	TRBJ1-2	NA	NA	CASRRGGDYGYTF	TGTGCCAGCAGAAGAGGGGGAGACTATGGCTACACCTTC
TRBV5-1	TRBJ2-7	NA	TRBD1	CASSPGTGVEQYF	TGCGCCAGCAGCCCTGGGACAGGGGTTGAGCAGTACTTC